One and the same sample provided the 5 T cell receptor beta chains below, sequenced in a study of response to subunit inactivated influenza vaccine. TCRdb recomputed calls from the RT-PCR reads with MiXCR, one row per CDR3 protein. This table has over 650,000 distinct CDR3 sequences, around 20% appearing once. Sequenced material: PBMCs from blood, taken 4 to 6 days after vaccination. Receptors were obtained from a man aged 50-60 years who received an inactivated influenza vaccine.

Ten or more counts support this clonotype. This chain connects TRBV6-1 to TRBJ1-1, with TRBD1 as a possible D gene (5 bases). Germline V lookup: CDR1 MNHNS, CDR2 SASEGT. The CDR3 loop spans 17 amino acids. V gave up 6 bases and J gave up 4 bases, with 24 bases separating them. CDR3 DNA: TGTGCCAGCAGCCTCGGGGGAGGGAGGTGGTTGAGCACTGAAGCTTTCTTT. Protein sequence: CASSLGGGRWLSTEAFF.

The chain employs TRBV12-3 or TRBV12-4 and TRBJ2-1, with D tentatively TRBD1 (6 bases). There are 12 residues in the CDR3. The V and J ends lost 5 bases and 8 bases respectively, with 10 bases between them. This chain's CDR3 is CASSEQGYEQFF. Written as DNA, the CDR3 is TGTGCCAGCAGTGAACAGGGCTATGAGCAGTTCTTC.

This clonotype was picked up a small number of times. The chain joins TRBV20-1 to TRBJ1-2; D is uncertain. The CDR3 is made up of 12 amino acids. V was cut by 0 bases and J by 4 bases, with 6 bases left in between. CDR1 and CDR2 from the germline V gene are DFQATT and SNEGSKA (reference sequence). CDR3 bases: TGCAGTGCTAGAGATCCGGTCTATGGCTACACCTTC. This codes for CSARDPVYGYTF.

There are a few counts of this clonotype. The chain links TRBV7-9 to TRBJ2-7, with D unresolved. Looked up from germline, CDR1 is SEHNR and CDR2 is FQNEAQ (reference sequence). V gave up 2 bases and J gave up 2 bases, with 13 bases separating them. This CDR3 is 15 amino acids long. The CDR3 region is CASSLTLGGAYEQYF. Written as DNA, the CDR3 is TGTGCCAGCAGCTTAACACTCGGCGGCGCCTACGAGCAGTACTTC.

The V call is TRBV6-1, the J call TRBJ1-3, with D possibly being TRBD1 (6 bases). Deletions cut 7 bases from V and 2 bases from J, with 18 bases between. CDR1 is MNHNS and CDR2 is SASEGT in the germline V gene. The CDR3 has 16 amino acids. The CDR3 region has the DNA TGTGCCAGCAACGGCAATCCCGGGACACCTGGAAACACCATATATTTT. It translates to CASNGNPGTPGNTIYF.